The 14 T cell receptor beta chains presented below share a single source sample, sequenced in a study of blood T cell repertoires in COVID-19. The protocol was immunoSEQ multiplex PCR, while the TCRdb copy is restricted to in-frame clones and leaves out a portion. Of nearly 55,000 clones in the sample, around 84% were seen once. The source material was peripheral blood. The receptors here all came from a man aged 70-80 years with active COVID-19.

The chain couples TRBV27 to TRBJ1-2; no reliable D call. Germline values: CDR1 MNHEY, CDR2 SMNVEV (reference sequence). The CDR3 spans 14 residues. V lost 3 bases and J lost 0, with 8 bases in between. The CDR3 nucleotides are TGTGCCAGCAGTTTCCTCCCCCCTAACTATGGCTACACCTTC. Translating it yields CASSFLPPNYGYTF.

The CDR3 DNA is TGTGCCAGCAGCTTAAACAGGGCGGACAATGAGCAGTTCTTC. Translated: CASSLNRADNEQFF. The chain recombines TRBV11-3 with TRBJ2-1, with TRBD1 as a possible D gene (6 bases). The CDR3 loop spans 14 amino acids. Germline loops: CDR1 SGHNT, CDR2 YENEEA. V was shortened by 2 bases and J by 5 bases, with 10 bases between the two germline ends.

This chain joins TRBV7-8 and TRBJ1-2; TRBD1 agrees at 9 bases. The CDR3 is 15 amino acids. V shed 1 base and J 4 bases; nucleotides not matched to a gene: 4. The germline V gene has CDR1 SGHVS and CDR2 FQNEAQ. CDR3 in DNA: TGTGCCAGCAGCTTAGGCGGGACAGGGCTCTATGGCTACACCTTC. Its translation is CASSLGGTGLYGYTF.

This clone was seen a single time. V is TRBV7-9 and J is TRBJ2-5; 8 nucleotides line up with TRBD1. Germline V gives CDR1 SEHNR, CDR2 FQNEAQ (reference sequence). V dropped 5 bases and J dropped 3; count of bases not matched to a gene: 5. The CDR3 spans 14 residues. The chain's CDR3 is CASSNRDRKETQYF. The CDR3 DNA follows: TGTGCCAGCAGCAACCGGGACAGGAAAGAGACCCAGTACTTC.

The rearrangement joins TRBV6-5 to TRBJ2-3; the match to TRBD2 covers 7 bases. The germline gives CDR1 MNHEY, CDR2 SVGAGI. The CDR3 loop spans 14 amino acids. The V gene end was trimmed by 2 bases and the J gene end by 3 bases; junction bases not matched to a gene: 2. This CDR3 is CASSYVGGTDTQYF. For the CDR3, the DNA is TGTGCCAGCAGTTACGTCGGGGGGACAGATACGCAGTATTTT.

The genes are TRBV2 and TRBJ1-1; possibly TRBD1 for D (5 bases). Germline V gene sequence: CDR1 SNHLY, CDR2 FYNNEI. V was trimmed by 5 bases and J by 10 bases, leaving 11 bases between them. This CDR3 spans 11 amino acids. This chain's CDR3 is CASSLTVGAFF. In DNA, the CDR3 is TGTGCCAGCAGTCTGACAGTAGGAGCTTTCTTT. Full variable domain (missing parts from reference TRBV2 and TRBJ1-1): EPEVTQTPSHQVTQMGQEVILRCVPISNHLYFYWYRQILGQKVEFLVSFYNNEISEKSEIFDDQFSVERPDGSNFTLKIRSTKLEDSAMYFCASSLTVGAFFGQGTRLTVV.

The chain uses TRBV7-2 and TRBJ1-2, with D possibly TRBD1 on 5 matching bases. Trimming removed 1 base at V and 3 bases at J, with 12 bases between. Germline CDR1 and CDR2: SGHTA and FQGNSA. This CDR3 is 15 amino acids long. The CDR3 sequence: CASSLVVGGDYGYTF. The CDR3 DNA is TGTGCCAGCAGCTTAGTCGTGGGGGGGGACTATGGCTACACCTTC.

This chain joins TRBV28 and TRBJ1-6; TRBD1 matches at 9 bases. V dropped 5 bases and J dropped 0; count of bases not matched to a gene: 8. Germline V gives CDR1 MDHEN, CDR2 SYDVKM. This CDR3 has 18 residues. CDR3 in DNA: TGTGCCAGCAGTGGGACAGGGATTTATAGCTCCTATAATTCACCCCTCCACTTT. This sequence encodes CASSGTGIYSSYNSPLHF.

V gene TRBV6-5 combines with J gene TRBJ1-2; D might be TRBD1 (6 bases). The CDR3 runs 16 residues. V dropped 2 bases and J dropped 0 bases, with 13 bases sitting between them. Germline V gives CDR1 MNHEY, CDR2 SVGAGI. CDR3 sequence: CASSYLGDTTNYGYTF. Here the CDR3 DNA reads TGTGCCAGCAGTTACCTGGGGGACACAACTAACTATGGCTACACCTTC.

This sequence joins TRBV3-1 (or the pseudogene TRBV3-2) and TRBJ2-7; TRBD1 aligns across 11 bases. Per the germline V gene, CDR1 is LGHDT and CDR2 is YNNKEL (reference sequence). V dropped 3 bases and J dropped 6; count of bases not matched to a gene: 10. This CDR3 is 16 amino acids long. The chain's CDR3 is CASSHLAGTGGLEQYF. The CDR3 region has the DNA TGTGCCAGCAGCCACCTCGCCGGGACAGGGGGGCTCGAGCAGTACTTC.

The chain couples TRBV2 to TRBJ2-7, with TRBD2 matching over 8 bases. J gave up 0 bases and V 2 bases, and 3 bases lay outside the gene matches. CDR1 is SNHLY and CDR2 is FYNNEI in the germline V gene. The CDR3 has 15 amino acids. CDR3 sequence: CASSESGGTSYEQYF. Written as DNA, the CDR3 is TGTGCCAGCAGTGAATCGGGGGGGACCTCCTACGAGCAGTACTTC.

This clone was seen a single time. The CDR3 is CASSLGGQGKGQPQHF. The DNA of the CDR3 is TGTGCCAGCAGCTTGGGGGGACAGGGAAAGGGCCAGCCCCAGCATTTT. The J gene is TRBJ1-5, the V gene TRBV5-5; 9 bases fit TRBD1. Germline lookup yields CDR1 SGHKS and CDR2 YYEKEE (reference sequence). Losses at the gene ends were 0 bases for V and 7 bases for J; bases not matched to a gene: 8. The CDR3 runs 16 residues. The complete variable domain, with remaining parts taken from reference TRBV5-5 and TRBJ1-5, reads DAGVTQSPTHLIKTRGQQVTLRCSPISGHKSVSWYQQVLGQGPQFIFQYYEKEERGRGNFPDRFSARQFPNYSSELNVNALLLGDSALYLCASSLGGQGKGQPQHFGDGTRLSIL.

The V and J genes are TRBV2 and TRBJ2-1, with D hard to call. The CDR3 runs 15 residues. Germline CDR1 is SNHLY and CDR2 is FYNNEI. V was cut by 2 bases and J by 1 base, with 9 bases left in between. Here the CDR3 DNA reads TGTGCCAGCAGTGAAAGGCGCGGATCCTACAATGAGCAGTTCTTC. Amino acids: CASSERRGSYNEQFF.

The gene calls are TRBV7-9 and TRBJ2-7; 8 bases agree with TRBD1. The CDR3 is 15 amino acids. With V trimmed by 3 bases and J by 2 bases, 6 bases remained unmatched. The germline CDR1 and CDR2 sequences are SEHNR and FQNEAQ (reference sequence). This CDR3 reads CASSFRDRSPYEQYF. The CDR3 bases are TGTGCCAGCAGCTTCCGGGACAGGTCCCCCTACGAGCAGTACTTC.